This T cell receptor beta chain is drawn from a study of glioma-infiltrating T cells after dendritic cell vaccination. Trimming took off 3 bases at V and 7 bases at J, with 19 bases between the two ends. The CDR3 runs 16 residues. Germline CDR1 is KGHSH and CDR2 is LQKENI. Method: immunoSEQ multiplex PCR; TCRdb's copy keeps in-frame clones and lacks some. The sample carries roughly 60,000 clones, approximately 89% recorded once. The sample's time point: after dendritic cell vaccination, including at tumor progression/relapse. This chain uses TRBV18 with TRBJ2-1, with a weak D call TRBD1 (6 bases). The sample was blood, taken after dendritic cell vaccination. This clonotype was sampled from a human donor with glioblastoma. The CDR3 coding sequence is TGTGCCAGCTCACCCCTCGGACAGAGTTTGGGAAATGAGCAGTTCTTC. Protein sequence: CASSPLGQSLGNEQFF. Together with reference TRBV18 and TRBJ2-1, the CDR3 gives the full variable domain: NAGVMQNPRHLVRRRGQEARLRCSPMKGHSHVYWYRQLPEEGLKFMVYLQKENIIDESGMPKERFSAEFPKEGPSILRIQQVVRGDSAAYFCASSPLGQSLGNEQFFGPGTRLTVL.